Shown below are 11 T cell receptor beta chains from a single sample sequenced in a study of cytomegalovirus exposure and HLA in healthy donors. Researchers ran the PCR with 60 Vbeta and 13 Jbeta primers. Assay used: immunoSEQ multiplex PCR; TCRdb lists only in-frame clones, some missing. Altogether around 150,000 clones are present, around 90% being singletons, with the ten largest covering roughly 0.5%. Source material: PBMCs. These receptor sequences come from a woman between 35 and 50 years old in good health and CMV-seronegative.

This clone was seen only a few times. The V call is TRBV4-3, the J call TRBJ2-7; TRBD2 matches at 8 bases. Germline-derived CDR1 and CDR2 are LGHNA and YSLEER. This CDR3 comprises 16 residues. V lost 1 base to trimming and J lost 7 bases; unmatched junction nucleotides: 12. Here the CDR3 reads CASSQAVAGGPTEQYF. The DNA for the CDR3 is TGCGCCAGCAGCCAAGCGGTCGCGGGAGGCCCCACGGAGCAGTACTTC.

The chain is built from TRBV7-8 and TRBJ2-1; unclear D gene. The CDR3 is 12 amino acids. V was trimmed by 1 base and J by 5 bases, leaving 3 bases between them. Germline V CDR1 and CDR2: SGHVS, FQNEAQ. Here the CDR3 DNA reads TGTGCCAGCAGCTTAGTTAACAATGAGCAGTTCTTC. Its protein is CASSLVNNEQFF.

The rearrangement links TRBV27 to TRBJ2-7, with a tentative D call TRBD1 (6 bases). There are 14 residues in the CDR3. The germline gives CDR1 MNHEY, CDR2 SMNVEV (reference sequence). V lost 4 bases and J 2 bases, leaving 12 bases between the germline ends. The chain's CDR3 is CASSSRGGPYEQYF. Here the CDR3 DNA reads TGTGCCAGCAGTTCACGTGGGGGCCCCTACGAGCAGTACTTC.

CDR3 protein: CASRPGGSTDTQYF. In DNA, the CDR3 is TGTGCCAGCAGGCCAGGGGGCTCCACAGATACGCAGTATTTT. The chain links TRBV28 to TRBJ2-3; 8 bases are shared with TRBD1. The junction had 4 bases not matched to a gene; V was cut back by 6 bases and J by 2 bases. The CDR3 runs 14 residues. Germline CDR1 and CDR2: MDHEN and SYDVKM.

V gene TRBV6-6 combines with J gene TRBJ2-1; TRBD2 matches at 8 bases. Germline-derived CDR1 and CDR2 are MNHNY and SVGAGI (reference sequence). The CDR3 has 13 residues. V gave up 5 bases and J gave up 9 bases; unmatched junction bases: 6. Written as DNA, the CDR3 is TGTGCCAGCAGTAGCGGGGGTAGCGTTGAGCAGTTCTTC. Amino acid sequence: CASSSGGSVEQFF.

The chain uses TRBV5-1 and TRBJ2-3; TRBD2 is a possible D gene (5 bases). Germline values: CDR1 SGHRS, CDR2 YFSETQ. This CDR3 region has 16 residues. V was pared by 0 bases and J by 1 base, with 12 bases between. CDR3 region: CASSLGASSGTDTQYF. CDR3 DNA: TGCGCCAGCAGCTTGGGGGCTAGCTCAGGCACAGATACGCAGTATTTT.

CDR3 in amino acids: CASSQELAAQTQYF. DNA of the CDR3: TGCGCCAGCAGCCAAGAACTAGCTGCCCAGACCCAGTACTTC. The V and J genes are TRBV4-1 and TRBJ2-5, with a possible D match to TRBD2 (6 bases). Germline V lookup: CDR1 MGHRA, CDR2 YSYEKL. The CDR3 is 14 residues long. The V end lost 0 bases, the J end lost 6 bases, and 11 bases lay between the germline ends.

The chain has TRBV11-3 and TRBJ2-1; D possibly corresponds to TRBD2 (5 bases). The germline V and J ends were trimmed by 7 bases and 1 base, with 20 bases remaining between them. The CDR3 is made up of 17 amino acids. Germline lookup yields CDR1 SGHNT and CDR2 YENEEA. The CDR3 DNA is TGTGCCAGCACTCAGAACGGAGCGGCTGGTTCCTACAATGAGCAGTTCTTC. The encoded protein is CASTQNGAAGSYNEQFF.

The V gene is TRBV10-3, the J gene TRBJ1-5, with 7 bases fitting TRBD1. The CDR3 sequence is 13 residues long. The V gene's germline CDR1 is ENHRY and CDR2 SYGVKD. The V and J ends lost 5 bases and 6 bases, in that order; junction bases with no gene match: 4. DNA of the CDR3: TGTGCCATCAGTCAGGGGGTAGCTCAGCCCCAGCATTTT. Its protein is CAISQGVAQPQHF.

V gene TRBV19 combines with J gene TRBJ2-1; tentatively, D is TRBD1 (6 bases). Germline lookup yields CDR1 LNHDA and CDR2 SQIVND (reference sequence). The CDR3 loop spans 12 amino acids. V was shortened by 8 bases and J by 7 bases, with 12 bases between the two germline ends. The CDR3 protein is CASGKGENEQFF. As DNA, the CDR3 is TGTGCCAGTGGGAAGGGGGAGAATGAGCAGTTCTTC.

To note about this clone: The identical CDR3 is also encoded by other nucleotide sequences in the sample. The chain joins TRBV7-9 to TRBJ2-1, with D tentatively TRBD1 (5 bases). CDR1 SEHNR and CDR2 FQNEAQ come from the germline V gene (reference sequence). V shed 1 base and J shed 8 bases, with 21 bases lying between them. This CDR3 comprises 17 residues. The CDR3 nucleotides read TGTGCCAGCAGCTTAGTGGTTTTGCAGGGTCAATCGGATGAGCAGTTCTTC. This sequence encodes CASSLVVLQGQSDEQFF.